These 18 T cell receptor beta chains came from one sample sequenced in a study of blood T cells in healthy people across ages. A second PCR, run for roughly 7 to 12 cycles, used a sample-barcoded 5' primer plus a J-beta primer mix. TCRdb redid the calling of the 5' RACE reads with MiXCR, one entry per CDR3 protein. In the table there are some 1.8 million distinct CDR3 sequences, about 39% of which are singletons. The sample comprised blood. These receptors all stem from a human donor in good health.

This chain joins TRBV24-1 and TRBJ2-3; 8 bases line up with TRBD2. Germline V lookup: CDR1 KGHDR, CDR2 SFDVKD. After removal of 6 bases from V and 2 bases from J, the junction contained 15 bases not matched to a gene. CDR3 length: 18 amino acids. In DNA, the CDR3 is TGTGCCACCAGTCCCCTAGCGGGCAGGGACAAACCCACAGATACGCAGTATTTT. Amino acid sequence: CATSPLAGRDKPTDTQYF.

This clonotype was found a few times. J is TRBJ2-7 and V is TRBV5-6; D is uncertain. The CDR3 spans 14 residues. V gave up 0 bases and J gave up 3 bases, with 10 bases separating them. CDR1 and CDR2 from the germline V gene are SGHDT and YYEEEE. The CDR3 is CASSLGVQFYEQYF. CDR3 DNA: TGTGCCAGCAGCTTGGGCGTACAGTTCTACGAGCAGTACTTC. The entire variable domain, with the rest obtained from reference TRBV5-6 and TRBJ2-7, is as follows: DAGVTQSPTHLIKTRGQQVTLRCSPKSGHDTVSWYQQALGQGPQFIFQYYEEEERQRGNFPDRFSGHQFPNYSSELNVNALLLGDSALYLCASSLGVQFYEQYFGPGTRLTVT.

The chain is built from TRBV6-2 or TRBV6-3 and TRBJ2-7; D uncertain. Germline CDR1 MNHEY, CDR2 SVGEGT. This CDR3 spans 15 amino acids. Trimming shortened V by 6 bases and J by 1 base, and 16 bases separated the two germline ends. DNA for the CDR3: TGTGCCAGCAGCACCCACAAATTGGGGTCCTACGAGCAGTACTTC. Protein sequence: CASSTHKLGSYEQYF.

The chain joins TRBV7-2 to TRBJ2-7; D possibly corresponds to TRBD1 (5 bases). CDR3 length: 13 residues. From germline, CDR1 is SGHTA and CDR2 FQGNSA. V lost 4 bases, J lost 3 bases, and 10 bases lay in between. CDR3 nucleotides: TGTGCCAGCAGCTGGGGCAGGAACTACGAGCAGTACTTC. Translated, it gives CASSWGRNYEQYF.

The chain employs TRBV7-2 and TRBJ2-3; D possibly corresponds to TRBD2 (6 bases). This CDR3 comprises 15 residues. The germline V gene encodes CDR1 SGHTA and CDR2 FQGNSA. V dropped 5 bases and J dropped 10 bases, with 22 bases sitting between them. CDR3 protein: CASSPGLYRSLSQYF. The CDR3 DNA reads TGTGCCAGCAGCCCGGGACTCTATAGATCCCTATCGCAGTATTTT.

This clonotype showed up just a few times. The genes are TRBV29-1 and TRBJ1-1; D gene ambiguous. V shed 0 bases and J shed 8 bases, with 13 bases lying between them. The germline CDR1 and CDR2 sequences are SQVTM and ANQGSEA. The CDR3 is made up of 13 amino acids. CDR3 loop: CSVEDHYTTEAFF. CDR3 coding DNA: TGCAGCGTTGAAGATCATTATACGACCGAAGCTTTCTTT.

This clonotype occurred a few times. J is TRBJ2-3 and V is TRBV4-1, with 11 bases lining up with TRBD2. The CDR3 is made up of 19 amino acids. From germline, CDR1 is MGHRA and CDR2 YSYEKL. Trimming at V came to 0 bases and at J to 6 bases, leaving 14 bases not matched to a gene. The CDR3 DNA sequence: TGCGCCAGCAGCCAAGAGGAAAGACTAGCGGGATATCACGGGGATACGCAGTATTTT. Protein product: CASSQEERLAGYHGDTQYF.

The chain recombines TRBV12-3 or TRBV12-4 with TRBJ2-5, with TRBD1 matching 9 bases. The CDR3 has 17 amino acids. V dropped 0 bases and J dropped 7; count of bases not matched to a gene: 12. The CDR3 protein is CASSLAARDRALGTQYF. As DNA, the CDR3 is TGTGCCAGCAGTTTAGCTGCGCGGGACAGGGCGTTGGGGACCCAGTACTTC.

The V gene is TRBV29-1, the J gene TRBJ2-2, with D possibly called TRBD1 or TRBD2 (5 bases each). Germline CDR1 reads SQVTM; CDR2 reads ANQGSEA. The V gene lost 4 bases and the J gene lost 1 base, with 10 bases spanning the gap. This CDR3 has 14 amino acids. The CDR3 here is CSVGGAQNTGELFF. CDR3 DNA sequence: TGCAGCGTTGGAGGGGCGCAGAACACCGGGGAGCTGTTTTTT.

This clonotype was detected many times. The gene calls are TRBV29-1 and TRBJ1-2; 8 nucleotides agree with TRBD1. Germline values: CDR1 SQVTM, CDR2 ANQGSEA. V dropped 3 bases and J dropped 0; count of bases not matched to a gene: 6. The CDR3 runs 15 residues. CDR3 nucleotides: TGCAGCGTTGAGTCCTTACAGGGGGCTAACTATGGCTACACCTTC. It translates to CSVESLQGANYGYTF.

The chain links TRBV6-2 or TRBV6-3 to TRBJ2-1, with 12 bases aligning to TRBD2. V was pared by 4 bases and J by 4 bases, with 8 bases of the junction left unmatched. CDR3 length: 17 amino acids. Germline V gene data show CDR1 as MNHEY and CDR2 as SVGEGT. DNA of the CDR3: TGTGCCAGCAGTTCATCGACTAGCGGGGGATTATACAATGAGCAGTTCTTC. It translates to CASSSSTSGGLYNEQFF.

This clonotype has more than one count but fewer than ten. The genes are TRBV4-1 and TRBJ1-4; 7 bases fit TRBD1. There are 15 residues in the CDR3. Germline trimming cut 1 base from V and 8 bases from J; bases unmatched to any gene: 7. CDR1 is MGHRA and CDR2 is YSYEKL in the germline V gene. CDR3 in amino acids: CASSQGDREEEKLFF. The CDR3 coding sequence is TGCGCCAGCAGCCAAGGTGACAGGGAAGAAGAAAAACTGTTTTTT.

This clonotype was seen a handful of times. The rearrangement joins TRBV7-2 to TRBJ1-2; perhaps TRBD1 as D (5 bases). Germline CDR1 is SGHTA and CDR2 is FQGNSA. Trimming left V 0 bases short and J 0 bases short, with 8 bases between. The CDR3 runs to 15 residues. The CDR3 here is CASSLATVPNYGYTF. The CDR3 DNA is TGTGCCAGCAGCTTAGCGACAGTTCCTAACTATGGCTACACCTTC.

This clonotype was detected a few times. The chain recombines TRBV7-2 with TRBJ2-5, with D maybe TRBD2 (6 bases). V was pared by 7 bases and J by 0 bases, with 12 bases between. The CDR3 is 14 residues long. Per the germline V gene, CDR1 is SGHTA and CDR2 is FQGNSA. The CDR3 protein is CASTRSGHQETQYF. For the CDR3, the DNA is TGTGCCAGCACCCGTAGCGGCCACCAAGAGACCCAGTACTTC. The full variable domain, completed using reference TRBV7-2 and TRBJ2-5, is GAGVSQSPSNKVTEKGKDVELRCDPISGHTALYWYRQSLGQGLEFLIYFQGNSAPDKSGLPSDRFSAERTGGSVSTLTIQRTQQEDSAVYLCASTRSGHQETQYFGPGTRLLVL.

J is TRBJ1-5 and V is TRBV24-1, with D hard to call. The germline CDR1 and CDR2 sequences are KGHDR and SFDVKD. The ends were cut back, 5 bases at V and 1 base at J, with 11 bases in the middle. This CDR3 has 15 amino acids. The CDR3 coding sequence is TGTGCCACCAGTGCCTCGGGTCTGAGCAATCAGCCCCAGCATTTT. Amino acids: CATSASGLSNQPQHF.

This clonotype was observed a handful of times. The CDR3 nucleotides read TGCGCCAGCAGCCAATTACAAGGGACAGGGCACACTGAAGCTTTCTTT. It translates to CASSQLQGTGHTEAFF. J is TRBJ1-1 and V is TRBV4-3, with 9 bases aligning to TRBD1. V shed 2 bases and J 3 bases; nucleotides not matched to a gene: 7. Germline V lookup: CDR1 LGHNA, CDR2 YSLEER. The CDR3 extends over 16 amino acids.

This clonotype turned up a few times. CDR3 region: CSVVVLAGPGGIQYF. For the CDR3, the DNA is TGCAGCGTTGTTGTCCTAGCGGGGCCAGGAGGCATTCAGTACTTC. The chain is built from TRBV29-1 and TRBJ2-4; TRBD2 matches 9 bases. This CDR3 comprises 15 residues. Per germline, CDR1 SQVTM and CDR2 ANQGSEA. V shed 4 bases, J shed 9 bases, and the junction held 13 bases outside the gene matches.

The CDR3 DNA follows: TGTGCCAGCAGCTCACTGGACGGCAATCAGCCCCAGCATTTT. Translating gives CASSSLDGNQPQHF. The chain joins TRBV5-6 to TRBJ1-5; D gene uncertain. V shed 3 bases and J shed 2 bases, with 9 bases lying between them. Germline CDR1 and CDR2: SGHDT and YYEEEE. The CDR3 is 14 amino acids.